The 22 T cell receptor beta chains in this list originate from one sample, sequenced in a study of regulatory T cells. Study-wide findings and caveats: CD3G-deficient patients' regulatory T cells showed reduced Shannon diversity versus autologous conventional CD4+ and control regulatory cells.

Amplification used 52 TRBV primers and 13 TRBJ primers. Sequenced by immunoSEQ multiplex PCR; TCRdb stores in-frame clones only, minus some. Here the sample spans some 6,100 clones, 85% to 90% being singletons. The antigens for these receptors are not known. The material sequenced was CD4+ Tregs sorted from blood. Every receptor here comes from a person aged 18 to 35 with CD3G deficiency.

The V gene is TRBV28, the J gene TRBJ2-7; D is unresolved. Trimming stripped 4 bases from V and 6 bases from J, with 10 bases between. The CDR3 is 12 amino acids. Germline CDR1 and CDR2: MDHEN and SYDVKM. The CDR3 is CASSSGRSEQYF. CDR3 DNA sequence: TGTGCCAGCAGTTCCGGGCGATCCGAGCAGTACTTC.

This chain connects TRBV7-9 to TRBJ1-1; 9 bases are a match to TRBD1. CDR3 length equals 14 residues. With V trimmed by 5 bases and J by 4 bases, 5 bases remained unmatched. Germline V gene data show CDR1 as SEHNR and CDR2 as FQNEAQ (reference sequence). CDR3 DNA: TGTGCCAGCAGCATGGGACAGGGTCTCACTGAAGCTTTCTTT. Encoded protein: CASSMGQGLTEAFF. The full variable domain, rest sourced from reference TRBV7-9 and TRBJ1-1, is DTGVSQNPRHKITKRGQNVTFRCDPISEHNRLYWYRQTLGQGPEFLTYFQNEAQLEKSRLLSDRFSAERPKGSFSTLEIQRTEQGDSAMYLCASSMGQGLTEAFFGQGTRLTVV.

The genes are TRBV28 and TRBJ2-4; D may be TRBD1 or TRBD2 (5 bases each). Trimming took off 6 bases at V and 0 bases at J, with 15 bases between the two ends. The length of the CDR3 is 16 residues. Germline loops: CDR1 MDHEN, CDR2 SYDVKM. The CDR3, as DNA: TGTGCCAGCAGCGGGGCTGACCGGATAGCCAAAAACATTCAGTACTTC. Translation: CASSGADRIAKNIQYF.

This rearrangement joins TRBV10-3 to TRBJ2-7; 7 nucleotides align to TRBD1. With V trimmed by 5 bases and J by 6 bases, 7 bases remained unmatched. The CDR3 is 13 amino acids. Germline-derived CDR1 and CDR2 are ENHRY and SYGVKD. The CDR3 region is CAISIGRGSEQYF. The CDR3 DNA reads as TGTGCCATCAGTATAGGCAGGGGGAGCGAGCAGTACTTC.

The chain employs TRBV6-1 and TRBJ1-1, with no clear D. Trimming removed 7 bases from V and 6 bases from J, with 15 bases in between. Germline CDR1 MNHNS, CDR2 SASEGT. CDR3 size: 13 residues. CDR3 nucleotide sequence: TGTGCCAGCAAGCGTCCTGAGACTCCTGAAGCTTTCTTT. It specifies CASKRPETPEAFF.

The J gene is TRBJ2-3, the V gene TRBV28; maybe TRBD2 (5 bases). The CDR3 length is 15 residues. Germline loops: CDR1 MDHEN, CDR2 SYDVKM. The V end lost 5 bases, the J end lost 8 bases, and 20 bases lay between the germline ends. The DNA of the CDR3 is TGTGCCAGCAGTCCCCTAGCCTCCCACGGCAGTACGCAGTATTTT. Residues: CASSPLASHGSTQYF.

The rearrangement joins TRBV30 to TRBJ1-1; 8 bases align to TRBD1. V lost 5 bases, J lost 0 bases, and 8 bases stayed unmatched. CDR1 GTSNPN and CDR2 SVGIG come from the germline V gene (reference sequence). The CDR3 spans 15 residues. The CDR3 here is CAWDRGRYMNTEAFF. Written as DNA, the CDR3 is TGTGCCTGGGACAGGGGACGATACATGAACACTGAAGCTTTCTTT.

V usage is TRBV28 and J usage is TRBJ1-5; 7 positions agree with TRBD1. The CDR3 has 13 residues. V shed 6 bases, J shed 2 bases, and the junction held 1 base outside the gene matches. Germline V gives CDR1 MDHEN, CDR2 SYDVKM. The CDR3 loop reads CASRGGGNQPQHF. Here the CDR3 DNA reads TGTGCCAGCAGAGGGGGCGGCAATCAGCCCCAGCATTTT.

V gene TRBV5-1 combines with J gene TRBJ1-1; 7 bases fit TRBD1. J gave up 4 bases and V 4 bases, and 4 bases lay outside the gene matches. There are 13 residues in the CDR3. CDR1 and CDR2 (germline): SGHRS, YFSETQ. This chain's CDR3 is CASSENRGTEAFF. The CDR3 DNA reads TGCGCCAGCAGCGAAAACAGGGGCACTGAAGCTTTCTTT.

The V gene is TRBV30, the J gene TRBJ1-1, with a weak D call TRBD1 (5 bases). From germline, CDR1 is GTSNPN and CDR2 SVGIG (reference sequence). This CDR3 has 17 residues. Deletions cut 2 bases from V and 6 bases from J, with 25 bases between. CDR3 bases: TGTGCCTGGAGTCCGGGGGAGGGGTTCAAGGGAGCCGCTGAAGCTTTCTTT. Its protein is CAWSPGEGFKGAAEAFF.

The genes are TRBV6-1 and TRBJ1-5; D call uncertain. This CDR3 contains 13 residues. Germline V gene data show CDR1 as MNHNS and CDR2 as SASEGT. Trimming removed 5 bases at V and 4 bases at J, with 9 bases between. CDR3 nucleotides: TGTGCCAGCAGTAAACAGAGAAATCAGCCCCAGCATTTT. As protein: CASSKQRNQPQHF.

In its sample, this clone was seen once. CDR3 protein: CASSRGGKGANEQYF. In DNA form, the CDR3 reads TGCGCCAGCAGCCGTGGGGGGAAGGGCGCCAACGAGCAGTACTTC. The chain links TRBV5-1 to TRBJ2-7; a weak D match, TRBD2 (6 bases). This CDR3 is 15 amino acids long. Trimming stripped 4 bases from V and 5 bases from J, with 19 bases between. Germline V lookup: CDR1 SGHRS, CDR2 YFSETQ.

V and J are TRBV19 and TRBJ2-5, with D hard to call. CDR1 is LNHDA and CDR2 is SQIVND in the germline V gene (reference sequence). The CDR3 spans 12 residues. Trimming removed 4 bases from V and 4 bases from J, with 7 bases in between. DNA for the CDR3: TGTGCCAGTAGTAGCGTTGGAGAGACCCAGTACTTC. This codes for CASSSVGETQYF.

The chain carries TRBV28 and TRBJ2-5; D is uncertain. The germline V gene has CDR1 MDHEN and CDR2 SYDVKM. CDR3 length: 15 residues. Trimming pared 4 bases from V and 4 bases from J, leaving 16 bases between. The CDR3 sequence is CASSSNSGIGETQYF. The DNA for the CDR3 is TGTGCCAGCAGTTCGAACTCCGGTATAGGAGAGACCCAGTACTTC. Full variable domain (rest looked up from reference TRBV28 and TRBJ2-5): DVKVTQSSRYLVKRTGEKVFLECVQDMDHENMFWYRQDPGLGLRLIYFSYDVKMKEKGDIPEGYSVSREKKERFSLILESASTNQTSMYLCASSSNSGIGETQYFGPGTRLLVL.

J is TRBJ2-6 and V is TRBV28; 7 bases match TRBD2. V gave up 5 bases and J gave up 1 base; unmatched junction bases: 11. The CDR3 runs 18 residues. Germline CDR1 is MDHEN and CDR2 is SYDVKM. The CDR3 DNA follows: TGTGCCAGCAGTCCTCGAGGCGGGAGCGGGTCTGGGGCCAACGTCCTGACTTTC. Its translation is CASSPRGGSGSGANVLTF.

This clone was observed once. The chain employs TRBV6-1 and TRBJ2-1; either TRBD1 or TRBD2 may supply D (5 bases each). This CDR3 has 20 amino acids. The ends were cut back, 4 bases at V and 0 bases at J, with 25 bases in the middle. The germline gives CDR1 MNHNS, CDR2 SASEGT. CDR3 protein: CASSGPMVVRGSPSYNEQFF. DNA for the CDR3: TGTGCCAGCAGTGGCCCTATGGTTGTGAGGGGTAGTCCCTCCTACAATGAGCAGTTCTTC.

This clone was observed a single time. The chain is built from TRBV5-1 and TRBJ2-2; unclear D gene. Per the germline V gene, CDR1 is SGHRS and CDR2 is YFSETQ. V was clipped by 5 bases and J by 1 base, with 12 bases between them. The CDR3 is made up of 15 amino acids. The CDR3 is CASSAGLVNTGELFF. Here the CDR3 DNA reads TGCGCCAGCAGTGCAGGCTTGGTGAACACCGGGGAGCTGTTTTTT. Complete variable domain (other parts from reference TRBV5-1 and TRBJ2-2): KAGVTQTPRYLIKTRGQQVTLSCSPISGHRSVSWYQQTPGQGLQFLFEYFSETQRNKGNFPGRFSGRQFSNSRSEMNVSTLELGDSALYLCASSAGLVNTGELFFGEGSRLTVL.

The rearrangement joins TRBV6-6 to TRBJ2-7; 7 bases match TRBD2. The length of the CDR3 is 16 residues. V lost 7 bases and J lost 3; bases outside the gene matches: 15. Germline values: CDR1 MNHNY, CDR2 SVGAGI (reference sequence). In nucleotides, the CDR3 is TGTGCCAGCACCTCAGCGGGGCCCCGAGCCTACTACGAGCAGTACTTC. Amino acid sequence: CASTSAGPRAYYEQYF.

This chain connects TRBV6-1 to TRBJ2-7; TRBD1 agrees at 10 bases. CDR3 length equals 13 residues. CDR1 is MNHNS and CDR2 is SASEGT in the germline V gene. V lost 6 bases and J lost 4; bases outside the gene matches: 3. CDR3 amino acids: CASRLGQGYEQYF. DNA of the CDR3: TGTGCCAGCAGGTTGGGACAGGGGTACGAGCAGTACTTC.

V gene TRBV6-1 combines with J gene TRBJ2-7; D ambiguous. The germline gives CDR1 MNHNS, CDR2 SASEGT. The CDR3 is 14 residues long. V lost 2 bases to trimming and J lost 3 bases, with 11 bases between them. This CDR3 reads CASSERDLGYEQYF. The CDR3 DNA reads as TGTGCCAGCAGTGAACGAGATTTGGGCTACGAGCAGTACTTC.

The rearrangement joins TRBV18 to TRBJ2-6; 8 nucleotides align to TRBD1. Germline assignment: CDR1 KGHSH and CDR2 LQKENI. J was trimmed by 0 bases and V by 3 bases; bases with no gene match: 4. This CDR3 is built from 17 residues. This CDR3 is CASSPQGAVSGANVLTF. The CDR3 DNA is TGTGCCAGCTCACCCCAGGGGGCGGTCTCTGGGGCCAACGTCCTGACTTTC. Supplemented by reference TRBV18 and TRBJ2-6, the full variable domain reads NAGVMQNPRHLVRRRGQEARLRCSPMKGHSHVYWYRQLPEEGLKFMVYLQKENIIDESGMPKERFSAEFPKEGPSILRIQQVVRGDSAAYFCASSPQGAVSGANVLTFGAGSRLTVL.

CDR3 coding DNA: TGTGCCAGCAGTAGGGACCTATTCTACGAGCAGTACTTC. This codes for CASSRDLFYEQYF. The chain carries TRBV28 and TRBJ2-7; the D gene could be TRBD1 or TRBD2 (5 bases each). The ends were cut back, 5 bases at V and 3 bases at J, with 11 bases in the middle. The CDR3 loop spans 13 amino acids. CDR1 and CDR2 from the germline V gene are MDHEN and SYDVKM. Together with reference TRBV28 and TRBJ2-7, the CDR3 gives the full variable domain: DVKVTQSSRYLVKRTGEKVFLECVQDMDHENMFWYRQDPGLGLRLIYFSYDVKMKEKGDIPEGYSVSREKKERFSLILESASTNQTSMYLCASSRDLFYEQYFGPGTRLTVT.